Listed below are T cell receptor beta chains from one sample, sequenced in a study of cytotoxic CD8 clonotypes in ibrutinib-treated CLL. The table came from immunoSEQ multiplex PCR; TCRdb's copy has only in-frame clones and leaves some out. The repertoire has more than 200,000 clones, more than 70% of them found once; the top ten carry 11%. Here the sequenced sample was PBMCs, taken after 12 months of ibrutinib treatment. These receptors originate from a human donor with chronic lymphocytic leukemia. The CDR3 runs from the conserved cysteine through the conserved F or W. The D gene is left open where the match is weak. Only some rows state a clone size, as once, few, many or a class for expanded clones.

clone_size: NA; j_call: TRBJ2-5; d_call: NA; v_call: TRBV18; cdr3_nt: TGTGCCAGCTCACCGCTGGGGAATGGAGAGACCCAGTACTTC; cdr3_aa: CASSPLGNGETQYF
clone_size: NA; j_call: TRBJ2-3; d_call: NA; v_call: TRBV15; cdr3_nt: TGTGCCACCAGCAGAGATCTGAACAGCTTCACAGATACGCAGTATTTT; cdr3_aa: CATSRDLNSFTDTQYF
clone_size: NA; j_call: TRBJ1-1; d_call: NA; v_call: TRBV7-9; cdr3_nt: TGTGCCAGCAGCCTAGCTTGGGGGTTGAACACTGAAGCTTTCTTT; cdr3_aa: CASSLAWGLNTEAFF
clone_size: NA; j_call: TRBJ2-5; d_call: NA; v_call: TRBV27; cdr3_nt: TGTGCCAGCAGTTTGGGCAGCAGCAAAGAGACCCAGTACTTC; cdr3_aa: CASSLGSSKETQYF
clone_size: NA; j_call: TRBJ2-1; d_call: NA; v_call: TRBV5-1; cdr3_nt: TGCGCCAGCAGCTTTGGACTGGAGGGCAATGAGCAGTTCTTC; cdr3_aa: CASSFGLEGNEQFF
clone_size: NA; j_call: TRBJ1-1; d_call: NA; v_call: TRBV4-2; cdr3_nt: TGTGCCAGCAGCCAAGAAGGGCGTCGGGGAGGGGACACTGAAGCTTTCTTT; cdr3_aa: CASSQEGRRGGDTEAFF
clone_size: NA; j_call: TRBJ1-5; d_call: NA; v_call: TRBV5-1; cdr3_nt: TGCGCCAGCAGCCCCACCGACAGGTACAATCAGCCCCAGCATTTT; cdr3_aa: CASSPTDRYNQPQHF
clone_size: NA; j_call: TRBJ2-5; d_call: TRBD1; v_call: TRBV2; cdr3_nt: TGTGCCAGCAGGCGACAGGGGTCTGAGACCCAGTACTTC; cdr3_aa: CASRRQGSETQYF
clone_size: NA; j_call: TRBJ1-5; d_call: NA; v_call: TRBV2; cdr3_nt: TGTGCCAGCAGCCCCTGGGGCCGGAATCAGCCCCAGCATTTT; cdr3_aa: CASSPWGRNQPQHF
clone_size: few; j_call: TRBJ2-7; d_call: NA; v_call: TRBV6-4; cdr3_nt: TGTGCCAGCCGTAGTGGACAGTCCGAAGACTTC; cdr3_aa: CASRSGQSEDF
clone_size: NA; j_call: TRBJ2-7; d_call: NA; v_call: TRBV10-3; cdr3_nt: TGTGCCATCAGTGGGGGACTCCACGAGCAGTACTTC; cdr3_aa: CAISGGLHEQYF
clone_size: NA; j_call: TRBJ1-2; d_call: NA; v_call: TRBV5-1; cdr3_nt: TGCGCCAGCAGCTTGGGACGGATCTATGGCTACACCTTC; cdr3_aa: CASSLGRIYGYTF
clone_size: NA; j_call: TRBJ1-1; d_call: NA; v_call: TRBV28; cdr3_nt: TGTGCCAGCAGACGGACGGGGTTCATGAACACTGAAGCTTTCTTT; cdr3_aa: CASRRTGFMNTEAFF
clone_size: NA; j_call: TRBJ2-7; d_call: NA; v_call: TRBV7-9; cdr3_nt: TGTGCCAGCAGCTTAGTCAGCTACGAGCAGTACTTC; cdr3_aa: CASSLVSYEQYF
clone_size: NA; j_call: TRBJ2-7; d_call: NA; v_call: TRBV19; cdr3_nt: TGTGCCAGTAGTTGGGACGGATCCTACGAGCAGTACTTC; cdr3_aa: CASSWDGSYEQYF
clone_size: once; j_call: TRBJ2-1; d_call: NA; v_call: TRBV13; cdr3_nt: TGTGCCAGCAGCTTGGACGCGTACAATGAGCAGTTCTTC; cdr3_aa: CASSLDAYNEQFF
clone_size: once; j_call: TRBJ1-5; d_call: TRBD1; v_call: TRBV28; cdr3_nt: TGTGCCAGCACGACCCCAGGGGGGCCCCCCCAGCATTTT; cdr3_aa: CASTTPGGPPQHF
clone_size: NA; j_call: TRBJ1-2; d_call: NA; v_call: TRBV20-1; cdr3_nt: TGCAGTGCTAGAGTCACGACCTTC; cdr3_aa: CSARVTTF
clone_size: once; j_call: TRBJ2-1; d_call: TRBD2; v_call: TRBV6-5; cdr3_nt: TGTGCCAGCAGCTTGGGACTAGCGGGGCACAATGAGCAGTTCTTC; cdr3_aa: CASSLGLAGHNEQFF
clone_size: NA; j_call: TRBJ2-5; d_call: NA; v_call: TRBV6-5; cdr3_nt: TGTGCCAGCAGTTGGGGAGTTGGGTTAGAGACCCAGTACTTC; cdr3_aa: CASSWGVGLETQYF
clone_size: NA; j_call: TRBJ2-7; d_call: NA; v_call: TRBV5-1; cdr3_nt: TGCGCCAGCAGCTCATGGGGTGGGGAGGGGGCCTACGAGCAGTACTTC; cdr3_aa: CASSSWGGEGAYEQYF
clone_size: NA; j_call: TRBJ2-7; d_call: TRBD1; v_call: TRBV27; cdr3_nt: TGTGCCAGCAGTTTATCCCGGACAGGGTGGATAATAGGACTTTACGAGCAGTACTTC; cdr3_aa: CASSLSRTGWIIGLYEQYF
clone_size: NA; j_call: TRBJ1-4; d_call: NA; v_call: TRBV10-3; cdr3_nt: TGTGCCATCAGTGTACAACCGGGCCCGGGTGAAAAACTGTTTTTT; cdr3_aa: CAISVQPGPGEKLFF
clone_size: NA; j_call: TRBJ1-5; d_call: NA; v_call: TRBV6-5; cdr3_nt: TGTGCCAGCAGGGACAGAACCGGCAATCAGCCCCAGCATTTT; cdr3_aa: CASRDRTGNQPQHF
clone_size: NA; j_call: TRBJ2-2; d_call: NA; v_call: TRBV9; cdr3_nt: TGTGCCAGCAGCACCGGGAGCTTAAACACCGGGGAGCTGTTTTTT; cdr3_aa: CASSTGSLNTGELFF
clone_size: NA; j_call: TRBJ1-2; d_call: NA; v_call: TRBV6-1; cdr3_nt: TGTGCCAGCAGTTTACAGGGAGTCTATGGCTACACCTTC; cdr3_aa: CASSLQGVYGYTF
clone_size: NA; j_call: TRBJ1-1; d_call: NA; v_call: TRBV28; cdr3_nt: TGTGCCAGCAGTTTATGGGGCAGTATGAACACTGAAGCTTTCTTT; cdr3_aa: CASSLWGSMNTEAFF
clone_size: NA; j_call: TRBJ1-4; d_call: NA; v_call: TRBV5-4; cdr3_nt: TGTGCCAGCAGCTTGTCAGGGGTGGAGGAAAAACTGTTTTTT; cdr3_aa: CASSLSGVEEKLFF
clone_size: NA; j_call: TRBJ2-7; d_call: NA; v_call: TRBV9; cdr3_nt: TGTGCCAGCAGCGTAGTTCCGTCCTACGAGCAGTACTTC; cdr3_aa: CASSVVPSYEQYF
clone_size: NA; j_call: TRBJ2-1; d_call: TRBD2; v_call: TRBV11-2; cdr3_nt: TGTGCCAGCAGCTCACTAGCGGGATTGTACAATGAGCAGTTCTTC; cdr3_aa: CASSSLAGLYNEQFF
clone_size: NA; j_call: TRBJ2-7; d_call: TRBD1; v_call: TRBV19; cdr3_nt: TGTGCCAGTAGTATAGATCCGGGACAGGGGGCTAACAAGCAGTACTTC; cdr3_aa: CASSIDPGQGANKQYF
clone_size: NA; j_call: TRBJ2-1; d_call: TRBD2; v_call: TRBV20-1; cdr3_nt: TGCAGTGCTAATAGCGGGGGGGTGCAGTTCTTC; cdr3_aa: CSANSGGVQFF
clone_size: NA; j_call: TRBJ1-2; d_call: NA; v_call: TRBV28; cdr3_nt: TGTGCCAGCAGTTTGGCCGGACACCCTAACTATGGCTACACCTTC; cdr3_aa: CASSLAGHPNYGYTF
clone_size: NA; j_call: TRBJ2-7; d_call: NA; v_call: TRBV9; cdr3_nt: TGTGCCAGCAGCGTAGCTTTAAGCTCCTACGAGCAGTACTTC; cdr3_aa: CASSVALSSYEQYF
clone_size: NA; j_call: TRBJ2-7; d_call: NA; v_call: TRBV27; cdr3_nt: TGTGCCAGCAGGCGCGACAGCCCCTACGAGCAGTACTTC; cdr3_aa: CASRRDSPYEQYF
clone_size: NA; j_call: TRBJ2-3; d_call: TRBD1; v_call: TRBV10-3; cdr3_nt: TGTGCCATCAGTTTTGCCATACAGGGGGCTAGGGATACGCAGTATTTT; cdr3_aa: CAISFAIQGARDTQYF
clone_size: NA; j_call: TRBJ2-7; d_call: TRBD2; v_call: TRBV29-1; cdr3_nt: TGCAGCGTTCGTATAAGCGGGGTAAGCTCCTACGAGCAGTACTTC; cdr3_aa: CSVRISGVSSYEQYF
clone_size: few; j_call: TRBJ1-5; d_call: NA; v_call: TRBV5-1; cdr3_nt: TGCGCCAGCAGCTTGGAGCGTCAGCCCCAGCATTTT; cdr3_aa: CASSLERQPQHF
clone_size: once; j_call: TRBJ2-3; d_call: TRBD1; v_call: TRBV5-1; cdr3_nt: TGCGCCAGCAGCTTGGGAGGGACAGGGATGACAGATACGCAGTATTTT; cdr3_aa: CASSLGGTGMTDTQYF
clone_size: NA; j_call: TRBJ2-7; d_call: NA; v_call: TRBV2; cdr3_nt: TGTGCCAGCCCCCGGGAGACAGGGCCGGTGTACGAGCAGTACTTC; cdr3_aa: CASPRETGPVYEQYF
clone_size: NA; j_call: TRBJ2-1; d_call: NA; v_call: TRBV6-5; cdr3_nt: TGTGCCAGCAGTCCTGGGACTCCCGGTGAGCAGTTCTTC; cdr3_aa: CASSPGTPGEQFF
clone_size: NA; j_call: TRBJ1-1; d_call: TRBD1; v_call: TRBV5-1; cdr3_nt: TGCGCCAGCATGGGACAGGCCGCTATGAACACTGAAGCTTTCTTT; cdr3_aa: CASMGQAAMNTEAFF
clone_size: many; j_call: TRBJ1-1; d_call: NA; v_call: TRBV28; cdr3_nt: TGTGCCAGCAGTCCGGTCATGAACACTGAAGCTTTCTTT; cdr3_aa: CASSPVMNTEAFF
clone_size: few; j_call: TRBJ1-5; d_call: TRBD1; v_call: TRBV19; cdr3_nt: TGTGCCAGTAGTGTACGACAGGGGTCGAATCAGCCCCAGCATTTT; cdr3_aa: CASSVRQGSNQPQHF
clone_size: NA; j_call: TRBJ1-2; d_call: NA; v_call: TRBV10-3; cdr3_nt: TGTGCCATCAGTGAGTCTGGGGCGGCTAACTATGGCTACACCTTC; cdr3_aa: CAISESGAANYGYTF
clone_size: few; j_call: TRBJ1-5; d_call: NA; v_call: TRBV5-1; cdr3_nt: TGCGCCAGCAGCTTGGGCCACTCTCAGCCCCAGCATTTT; cdr3_aa: CASSLGHSQPQHF
clone_size: NA; j_call: TRBJ1-2; d_call: TRBD1; v_call: TRBV10-3; cdr3_nt: TGTGCCATCAGTGAATCGGGACAGAGCTATGGCTACACCTTC; cdr3_aa: CAISESGQSYGYTF
clone_size: NA; j_call: TRBJ1-6; d_call: NA; v_call: TRBV7-9; cdr3_nt: TGTGCCAGCAGCTTAGCGGGGTATAATTCACCCCTCCACTTT; cdr3_aa: CASSLAGYNSPLHF
clone_size: few; j_call: TRBJ2-7; d_call: NA; v_call: TRBV25-1; cdr3_nt: TGTGCCAGCACAATAAGGTACGAGCAGTACTTC; cdr3_aa: CASTIRYEQYF
clone_size: once; j_call: TRBJ2-5; d_call: NA; v_call: TRBV28; cdr3_nt: TGTGCCAGCAGAGTAAACCCCGGGACCGCCCAAGAGACCCAGTACTTC; cdr3_aa: CASRVNPGTAQETQYF
clone_size: NA; j_call: TRBJ2-3; d_call: TRBD1; v_call: TRBV5-1; cdr3_nt: TGCGCCAGCAGCTTGGCTGCAGGGGGAGATACGCAGTATTTT; cdr3_aa: CASSLAAGGDTQYF
clone_size: NA; j_call: TRBJ2-5; d_call: TRBD1; v_call: TRBV5-1; cdr3_nt: TGCGCCAGCAGCCCCCAGGGACAGAGAGAGACCCAGTACTTC; cdr3_aa: CASSPQGQRETQYF
clone_size: NA; j_call: TRBJ2-1; d_call: NA; v_call: TRBV11-2; cdr3_nt: TGTGCCAGCAGGGCGTTAGCGGATGAGCAGTTCTTC; cdr3_aa: CASRALADEQFF